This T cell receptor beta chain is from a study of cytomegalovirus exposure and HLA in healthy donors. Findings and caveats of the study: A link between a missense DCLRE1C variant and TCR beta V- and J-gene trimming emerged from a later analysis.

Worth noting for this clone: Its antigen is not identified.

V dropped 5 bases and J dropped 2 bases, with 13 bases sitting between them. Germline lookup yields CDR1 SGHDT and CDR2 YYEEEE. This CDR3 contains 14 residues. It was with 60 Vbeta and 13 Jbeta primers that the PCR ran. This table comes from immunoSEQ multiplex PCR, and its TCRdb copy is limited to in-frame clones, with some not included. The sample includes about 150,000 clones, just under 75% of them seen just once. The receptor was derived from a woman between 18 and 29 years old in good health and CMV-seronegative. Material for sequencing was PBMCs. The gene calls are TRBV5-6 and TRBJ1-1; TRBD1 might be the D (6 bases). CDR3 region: CASSYTGINTEAFF. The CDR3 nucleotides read TGTGCCAGCAGTTATACAGGGATTAACACTGAAGCTTTCTTT.